A selection of T cell receptor beta chains follows, all from one sample in a study of CD8+ T cells in alopecia areata. Assay used: immunoSEQ multiplex PCR; TCRdb lists only in-frame clones, some missing. This sample has around 190,000 clones, with under 80% found just once. Source: CD4+ T cells sorted from blood, taken between weeks 49 and 50, from a patient treated with tofacitinib. The receptors come from a human donor with alopecia areata. The CDR3 runs from the conserved cysteine through the conserved F or W. D genes are given only for firm matches. Clone size is stated in some rows and not others, as once, few, many or a class when expanded.

>TRBV9|NA|NA|TRBJ2-1
CASSVEGGPGNEQFF
TGTGCCAGCAGCGTAGAGGGCGGGCCGGGCAATGAGCAGTTCTTC
>TRBV18|NA|NA|TRBJ2-3
CASSPPGTDTQYF
TGTGCCAGCTCACCACCGGGCACAGATACGCAGTATTTT
>TRBV14|few|NA|TRBJ1-6
CASSQTEGSPLHF
TGTGCCAGCAGTCAAACGGAGGGGTCACCCCTCCACTTT
>TRBV27|NA|NA|TRBJ2-3
CAPPGDTDTQYF
TGTGCCCCCCCGGGAGACACAGATACGCAGTATTTT
>TRBV20-1|few|NA|TRBJ2-5
CSASFQETQYF
TGCAGTGCTAGCTTTCAAGAGACCCAGTACTTC
>TRBV7-7|NA|TRBD2|TRBJ2-1
CASSFGGSFNEQFF
TGTGCCAGCAGCTTCGGGGGGTCATTCAATGAGCAGTTCTTC
>TRBV29-1|NA|TRBD1|TRBJ2-7
CSVRTGSREQYF
TGCAGCGTCCGGACAGGGTCACGCGAGCAGTACTTC
>TRBV15|NA|NA|TRBJ1-1
CATSRDGGTEAFF
TGTGCCACCAGCAGAGACGGTGGCACTGAAGCTTTCTTT
>TRBV29-1|NA|TRBD1|TRBJ2-2
CSARIGGAGTGELFF
TGCAGCGCGCGTATAGGGGGCGCGGGCACCGGGGAGCTGTTTTTT
>TRBV6-5|NA|TRBD2|TRBJ2-5
CASSSPGLDKETQYF
TGTGCCAGCAGTTCCCCGGGACTAGACAAAGAGACCCAGTACTTC
>TRBV27|NA|NA|TRBJ1-6
CASSPLPRLKNSPLHF
TGTGCCAGCAGTCCCCTCCCCAGACTTAAGAATTCACCCCTCCACTTT
>TRBV29-1|NA|NA|TRBJ2-1
CSVDSYNEQFF
TGCAGCGTCGACAGCTACAATGAGCAGTTCTTC
>TRBV30|NA|NA|TRBJ2-6
CAWSVRGANVLTF
TGTGCCTGGAGTGTACGTGGGGCCAACGTCCTGACTTTC
>TRBV29-1|NA|NA|TRBJ2-5
CSVGRPGETQYF
TGCAGCGTTGGGAGGCCGGGAGAGACCCAGTACTTC
>TRBV4-3|few|NA|TRBJ2-1
CASMYNEQFF
TGCGCCAGTATGTACAATGAGCAGTTCTTC
>TRBV15|NA|TRBD2|TRBJ2-1
CATANGGGGNEQFF
TGTGCCACCGCGAATGGGGGCGGGGGGAATGAGCAGTTCTTC
>TRBV28|NA|TRBD1|TRBJ1-1
CASRTGTEVVAFF
TGTGCCAGCAGGACCGGGACAGAAGTTGTAGCTTTCTTT
>TRBV19|few|NA|TRBJ2-2
CASRVGAVNTGELFF
TGTGCCAGTAGGGTCGGGGCAGTTAACACCGGGGAGCTGTTTTTT
>TRBV29-1|NA|TRBD1|TRBJ1-1
CSVGPGGMNTEAFF
TGCAGCGTTGGACCAGGGGGCATGAACACTGAAGCTTTCTTT
>TRBV5-4|few|TRBD1|TRBJ1-1
CASSPPGQGGTEAFF
TGTGCCAGCAGCCCGCCGGGACAGGGAGGCACTGAAGCTTTCTTT